The 18 T cell receptor beta chains in this list originate from one sample, sequenced in a study of early T cells in non-severe SARS-CoV-2 infection. TCRdb itself ran the 5' RACE reads through MiXCR, one entry per CDR3 protein. The table records tens of thousands of distinct CDR3 sequences, approximately 12% of them present only once. Material: whole blood. The receptors stem from an adult who was a healthcare worker with PCR-confirmed SARS-CoV-2 infection or an uninfected control (not recorded which).

CDR3 bases: TGTGCCACTCGTCCGGGACCCCCGGATACGCAGTATTTT. This translates into CATRPGPPDTQYF. The V and J genes are TRBV7-2 and TRBJ2-3; D tentatively fits TRBD1 or TRBD2 (5 bases each). The V and J ends lost 10 bases and 6 bases respectively, with 17 bases between them. Germline assignment: CDR1 SGHTA and CDR2 FQGNSA. The CDR3 extends over 13 amino acids.

This clonotype was counted a few times. The rearrangement joins TRBV6-2 or TRBV6-3 to TRBJ2-1, with TRBD1 matching 8 bases. J gave up 5 bases and V 5 bases, and 8 bases lay outside the gene matches. This CDR3 is 15 amino acids long. Germline assignment: CDR1 MNHEY and CDR2 SVGEGT. This CDR3 reads CASSRVQGANNEQFF. Written as DNA, the CDR3 is TGTGCCAGCAGTCGGGTCCAGGGGGCCAACAATGAGCAGTTCTTC.

The V call is TRBV29-1, the J call TRBJ1-4, with D uncertain. Trimming cost V 4 bases and J 5 bases, with 11 bases left between them. The germline V gene has CDR1 SQVTM and CDR2 ANQGSEA. The CDR3 length is 13 residues. CDR3 region: CSVGERANEKLFF. CDR3 bases: TGCAGCGTTGGAGAACGGGCCAATGAAAAACTGTTTTTT.

The genes are TRBV6-2 or TRBV6-3 and TRBJ2-2; D remains ambiguous. V lost 7 bases to trimming and J lost 9 bases, with 12 bases between them. This CDR3 spans 12 amino acids. Germline CDR1 MNHEY, CDR2 SVGEGT. CDR3 coding DNA: TGTGCCAGCACACTGCCGGGCCGGGAGCTGTTTTTT. Translating it yields CASTLPGRELFF.

This clonotype was detected only a few times. The V gene is TRBV28, the J gene TRBJ2-7; TRBD2 agrees at 11 bases. From germline, CDR1 is MDHEN and CDR2 SYDVKM. V shed 5 bases, J shed 7 bases, and the junction held 1 base outside the gene matches. The CDR3 loop spans 12 amino acids. CDR3 in amino acids: CASSIAGGEQYF. CDR3 coding DNA: TGTGCCAGCAGTATAGCGGGAGGGGAGCAGTACTTC.

V is TRBV25-1 and J is TRBJ2-1; TRBD2 matches at 7 bases. CDR1 MGHDK and CDR2 SYGVNS come from the germline V gene. V was pared by 4 bases and J by 5 bases, with 8 bases of the junction left unmatched. This CDR3 has 15 residues. CDR3 nucleotide sequence: TGTGCCAGCAGTGCGGGGGGTGCTGGCAACAATGAGCAGTTCTTC. This translates into CASSAGGAGNNEQFF.

CDR3 coding DNA: TGTGCCAGCAGCGATGACAGACGCTATAATTCACCCCTCCACTTT. It encodes CASSDDRRYNSPLHF. V usage is TRBV9 and J usage is TRBJ1-6, with D tentatively TRBD1 (5 bases). Germline V gene data show CDR1 as SGDLS and CDR2 as YYNGEE. The V end was cut by 3 bases, the J end by 3 bases, with 10 bases between. This CDR3 spans 15 amino acids.

Only a few counts were recorded for this clonotype. The V call is TRBV2, the J call TRBJ2-3; unclear D gene. CDR1 and CDR2 from the germline V gene are SNHLY and FYNNEI. Trimming shortened V by 2 bases and J by 10 bases, and 10 bases separated the two germline ends. This CDR3 has 12 amino acids. In nucleotides, the CDR3 is TGTGCCAGCAGTGAATCCGGCCGTGCGCAGTATTTT. Its translation is CASSESGRAQYF. The complete variable domain, with remaining parts taken from reference TRBV2 and TRBJ2-3, reads EPEVTQTPSHQVTQMGQEVILRCVPISNHLYFYWYRQILGQKVEFLVSFYNNEISEKSEIFDDQFSVERPDGSNFTLKIRSTKLEDSAMYFCASSESGRAQYFGPGTRLTVL.

The rearrangement uses TRBV29-1 and TRBJ1-1; perhaps TRBD1 as D (6 bases). Germline lookup yields CDR1 SQVTM and CDR2 ANQGSEA. Trimming left V 7 bases short and J 0 bases short, with 9 bases between. The CDR3 is 12 amino acids. CDR3 in amino acids: CSARQVNTEAFF. The CDR3 coding sequence is TGCAGCGCTAGACAGGTGAACACTGAAGCTTTCTTT.

This clonotype was detected only a few times. The V gene is TRBV28, the J gene TRBJ2-7; 10 positions match TRBD2. CDR3 size: 14 residues. Losses at the gene ends were 4 bases for V and 7 bases for J; bases not matched to a gene: 7. Germline CDR1 reads MDHEN; CDR2 reads SYDVKM. The CDR3 DNA follows: TGTGCCAGCAGTTCTAGCGGGAGCCCGGGGGAGCAGTACTTC. Encoded protein: CASSSSGSPGEQYF.

This clonotype was observed many times. J is TRBJ2-1 and V is TRBV29-1; TRBD1 or TRBD2 may be the D gene (6 bases each). Deletions cut 4 bases from V and 7 bases from J, with 20 bases between. The CDR3 totals 15 residues. The germline gives CDR1 SQVTM, CDR2 ANQGSEA. CDR3 residues: CSVAYRGVLFNEQFF. For the CDR3, the DNA is TGCAGCGTTGCCTATAGGGGGGTTTTGTTTAATGAGCAGTTCTTC.

This clonotype showed up just a few times. The chain recombines TRBV7-2 with TRBJ1-4, with 9 bases lining up with TRBD1. In germline, CDR1 is SGHTA, CDR2 FQGNSA. This CDR3 has 15 amino acids. J gave up 10 bases and V 0 bases, and 6 bases lay outside the gene matches. The chain's CDR3 is CASSLAGQGIGKLFF. CDR3 bases: TGTGCCAGCAGCTTAGCCGGACAGGGGATCGGAAAACTGTTTTTT.

This clonotype was seen a handful of times. The genes are TRBV14 and TRBJ2-1, with D possibly TRBD2 on 7 matching bases. The CDR3 has 17 residues. Per the germline V gene, CDR1 is SGHDN and CDR2 is FVKESK. V shed 0 bases and J shed 4 bases, with 16 bases lying between them. As DNA, the CDR3 is TGTGCCAGCAGCCAAGAAGGTCAAGCGGGGACATACAATGAGCAGTTCTTC. It is translated as CASSQEGQAGTYNEQFF.

The V call is TRBV3-1, the J call TRBJ1-2; D is perhaps TRBD1 (5 bases). The CDR3 is 13 residues long. CDR1 LGHDT and CDR2 YNNKEL come from the germline V gene (reference sequence). Trimming shortened V by 2 bases and J by 3 bases, and 7 bases separated the two germline ends. The CDR3 DNA reads TGTGCCAGCAGCCAAATAGGGGACTATGGCTACACCTTC. It specifies CASSQIGDYGYTF.

This clonotype was seen a handful of times. The V gene is TRBV18, the J gene TRBJ1-1; D gene uncertain. CDR1 is KGHSH, CDR2 LQKENI, per germline. This CDR3 is built from 13 residues. Trimming removed 3 bases at V and 7 bases at J, with 12 bases between. CDR3 in amino acids: CASSPGGAREAFF. CDR3 DNA: TGTGCCAGCTCACCGGGCGGCGCCCGTGAAGCTTTCTTT. The variable domain in full, completed from reference TRBV18 and TRBJ1-1, reads NAGVMQNPRHLVRRRGQEARLRCSPMKGHSHVYWYRQLPEEGLKFMVYLQKENIIDESGMPKERFSAEFPKEGPSILRIQQVVRGDSAAYFCASSPGGAREAFFGQGTRLTVV.

This clonotype was seen more than once but under ten times. The chain carries TRBV7-2 and TRBJ2-1; TRBD1 is a possible D gene (5 bases). Germline V gene data show CDR1 as SGHTA and CDR2 as FQGNSA. With 4 bases removed from V and 2 bases from J, the gap between germline ends came to 15 bases. This CDR3 contains 16 residues. The DNA of the CDR3 is TGTGCCAGCAGCTCGGTAAGACAGATTACCTACAATGAGCAGTTCTTC. It specifies CASSSVRQITYNEQFF. Variable domain in full (rest from reference TRBV7-2 and TRBJ2-1): GAGVSQSPSNKVTEKGKDVELRCDPISGHTALYWYRQSLGQGLEFLIYFQGNSAPDKSGLPSDRFSAERTGGSVSTLTIQRTQQEDSAVYLCASSSVRQITYNEQFFGPGTRLTVL.

The chain has TRBV2 and TRBJ2-7; 7 nucleotides line up with TRBD2. Germline trimming cut 7 bases from V and 2 bases from J; bases unmatched to any gene: 2. The germline V gene encodes CDR1 SNHLY and CDR2 FYNNEI. The CDR3 consists of 12 residues. CDR3: CASTLAAYEQYF. The CDR3 DNA is TGTGCCAGCACCCTAGCGGCCTACGAGCAGTACTTC.

The chain uses TRBV29-1 and TRBJ2-1, with 8 positions matching TRBD1. V lost 0 bases to trimming and J lost 8 bases; unmatched junction nucleotides: 12. CDR1 and CDR2 (germline): SQVTM, ANQGSEA. This CDR3 is 16 amino acids long. The CDR3 sequence is CSVEDPRGPRIDEQFF. CDR3 bases: TGCAGCGTTGAAGACCCCAGGGGGCCAAGGATCGATGAGCAGTTCTTC.